This TCR beta chain was retrieved from a study of shared clonotypes between healthy human individuals. Study at large: Donors consisted of two women and three men between 18 and 49. Overall study findings and caveats: In a handful of donors, about 5% of naive CD4 clonotypes appeared in common.

Naive CD8 cells lacked CD45RO and underwent positive selection for CCR7, leaving out terminally differentiated effector memory CD45RA+ cells. As to this clone: The antigen remains unidentified.

Per sorted-subset replicate PCR, input was approximately 200 ng DNA, representing about 32,000 T cell genomes. Assay: immunoSEQ multiplex PCR; the TCRdb copy retains only in-frame clones and omits some. Of about 2.2 million clones in the sample, more than 85% were seen once. Germline V lookup: CDR1 SEHNR, CDR2 FQNEAQ (reference sequence). The CDR3 loop spans 16 amino acids. V gave up 2 bases and J gave up 5 bases; unmatched junction bases: 5. The TCR was taken from a young man in good health. Some clones in this sample may be carry-over from other donors' samples. The chain recombines TRBV7-9 with TRBJ1-6, with TRBD1 matching 8 bases. Specimen: naive CD8+ T cells from PBMCs. In nucleotides, the CDR3 is TGTGCCAGCAGCTTACCCGGGACAGGCCATAATTCACCCCTCCACTTT. As protein: CASSLPGTGHNSPLHF.